A single T cell receptor (beta chain) is shown here with its context. PCR used 60 Vbeta primers and 13 Jbeta primers. Libraries were prepared by immunoSEQ multiplex PCR; TCRdb keeps only in-frame clonotypes and omits some of them. The sample carries fewer than 90,000 clones, 60% to 80% recorded once. This record belongs to a study of cytomegalovirus exposure and HLA in healthy donors. This CDR3 region has 15 residues. Trimming left V 2 bases short and J 0 bases short, with 10 bases between. Germline CDR1 MNHEY, CDR2 SVGAGI. Sequenced sample: PBMCs. This sequence joins TRBV6-5 and TRBJ1-1; D gene uncertain. The TCR comes from a female donor in good health and CMV-seronegative. The CDR3 DNA reads TGTGCCAGCAGTTACATCGAGAGGTTGAACACTGAAGCTTTCTTT. Translating it yields CASSYIERLNTEAFF.